The present TCR beta chain was sequenced within a study of Ad26.COV2.S vaccination and SARS-CoV-2 variants. Whole-study findings and limits: Breadth and depth estimates from TCRs may understate total T cell responses. The placebo group had lower spike-specific TCR breadth than the vaccine recipients did.

Comments on this clone: The antigen remains unidentified.

The CDR3 is made up of 16 amino acids. The germline gives CDR1 MNHEY, CDR2 SMNVEV (reference sequence). V shed 3 bases and J 4 bases; nucleotides not matched to a gene: 11. Treatment reported: about 20 received Ad26.COV2.S at low or high dose, single or two shots; 5 received placebo; per-sample allocation not given. Specimens were obtained on day 63 following the first vaccine or placebo injection. The donor's status was that of an adult aged 18-55 years in Boston. Immunization relied on an Ad26 vector, which expressed Wuhan-strain SARS-CoV-2 spike. Profiled with immunoSEQ multiplex PCR; TCRdb holds only in-frame clones, not every one. The sample holds about 440,000 clones, roughly 87% seen once.

This receptor was taken from a person between 18 and 60 years old who received the Ad26.COV2.S COVID-19 vaccine or a placebo. The chain recombines TRBV27 with TRBJ2-5; 7 bases line up with TRBD1. This specimen was peripheral blood, taken in a trial of Ad26.COV2.S vaccine versus placebo. The CDR3 region has the DNA TGTGCCAGCAGTTTCACGGGGACAAGGACAGGAGAGACCCAGTACTTC. Protein sequence: CASSFTGTRTGETQYF.